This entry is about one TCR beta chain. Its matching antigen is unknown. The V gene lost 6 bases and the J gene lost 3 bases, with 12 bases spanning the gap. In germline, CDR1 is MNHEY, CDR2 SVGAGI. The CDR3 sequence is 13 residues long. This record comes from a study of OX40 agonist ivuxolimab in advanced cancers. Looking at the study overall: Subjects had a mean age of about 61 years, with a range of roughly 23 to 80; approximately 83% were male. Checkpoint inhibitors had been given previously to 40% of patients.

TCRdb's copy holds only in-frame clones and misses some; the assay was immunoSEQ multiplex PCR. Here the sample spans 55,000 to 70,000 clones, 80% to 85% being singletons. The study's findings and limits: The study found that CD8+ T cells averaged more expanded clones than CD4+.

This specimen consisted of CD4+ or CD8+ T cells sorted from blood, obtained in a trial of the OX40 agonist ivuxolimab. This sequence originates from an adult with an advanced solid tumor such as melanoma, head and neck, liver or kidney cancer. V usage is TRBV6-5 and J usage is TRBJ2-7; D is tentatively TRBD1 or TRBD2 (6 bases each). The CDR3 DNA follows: TGTGCCAGCAGCCAAGGGGGGAACTACGAGCAGTACTTC. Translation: CASSQGGNYEQYF.